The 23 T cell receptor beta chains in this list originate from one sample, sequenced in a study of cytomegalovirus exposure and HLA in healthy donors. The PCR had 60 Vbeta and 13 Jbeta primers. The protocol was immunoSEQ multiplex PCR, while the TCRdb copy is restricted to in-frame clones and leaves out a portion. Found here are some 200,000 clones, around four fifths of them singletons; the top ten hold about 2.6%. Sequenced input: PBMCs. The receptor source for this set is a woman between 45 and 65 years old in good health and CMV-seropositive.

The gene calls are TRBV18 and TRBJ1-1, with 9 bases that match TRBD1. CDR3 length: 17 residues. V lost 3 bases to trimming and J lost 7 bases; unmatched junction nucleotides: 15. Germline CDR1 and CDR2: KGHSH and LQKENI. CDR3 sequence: CASSPAQGATVGSEAFF. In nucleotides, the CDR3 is TGTGCCAGCTCACCGGCACAGGGGGCGACAGTCGGTAGTGAAGCTTTCTTT.

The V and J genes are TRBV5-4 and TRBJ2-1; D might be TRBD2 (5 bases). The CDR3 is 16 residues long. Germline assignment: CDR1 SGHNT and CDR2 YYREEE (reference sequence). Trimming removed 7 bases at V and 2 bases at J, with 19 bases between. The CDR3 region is CASRSSGLTAYNEQFF. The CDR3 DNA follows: TGTGCCAGCCGATCGTCTGGACTCACCGCCTACAATGAGCAGTTCTTC.

The DNA for the CDR3 is TGTGCCAGTAGTCTGGGGGACAGGGGCTGGAATGAGCAGTTCTTC. This translates into CASSLGDRGWNEQFF. The chain recombines TRBV19 with TRBJ2-1; 10 bases are shared with TRBD1. The V and J ends lost 5 bases and 7 bases, in that order; junction bases with no gene match: 8. The germline V gene has CDR1 LNHDA and CDR2 SQIVND (reference sequence). CDR3 length: 15 residues.

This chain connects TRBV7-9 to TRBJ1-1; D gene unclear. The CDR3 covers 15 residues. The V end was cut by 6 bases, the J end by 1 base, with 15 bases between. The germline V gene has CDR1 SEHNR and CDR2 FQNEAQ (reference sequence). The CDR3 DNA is TGTGCCAGCAGTCCGAAGGCAGGATCGAACACTGAAGCTTTCTTT. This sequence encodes CASSPKAGSNTEAFF.

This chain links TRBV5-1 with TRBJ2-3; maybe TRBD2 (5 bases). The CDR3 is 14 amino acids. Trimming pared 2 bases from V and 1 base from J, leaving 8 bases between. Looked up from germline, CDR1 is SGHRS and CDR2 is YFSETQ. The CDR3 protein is CASSLADGTDTQYF. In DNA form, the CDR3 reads TGCGCCAGCAGCTTAGCGGACGGCACAGATACGCAGTATTTT.

The CDR3 protein is CASSRQFNEKLFF. CDR3 sequence (DNA): TGTGCCAGCAGCCGACAGTTTAATGAAAAACTGTTTTTT. The genes are TRBV6-1 and TRBJ1-4; D is perhaps TRBD1 (5 bases). This CDR3 is 13 amino acids long. Trimming shortened V by 6 bases and J by 4 bases, and 9 bases separated the two germline ends. Germline CDR1 MNHNS, CDR2 SASEGT.

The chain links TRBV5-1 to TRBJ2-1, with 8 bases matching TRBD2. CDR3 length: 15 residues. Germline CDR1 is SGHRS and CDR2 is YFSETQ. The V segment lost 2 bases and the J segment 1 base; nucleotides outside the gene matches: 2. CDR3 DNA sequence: TGCGCCAGCAGCTTACTAGCGGTTTCCTACAATGAGCAGTTCTTC. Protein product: CASSLLAVSYNEQFF.

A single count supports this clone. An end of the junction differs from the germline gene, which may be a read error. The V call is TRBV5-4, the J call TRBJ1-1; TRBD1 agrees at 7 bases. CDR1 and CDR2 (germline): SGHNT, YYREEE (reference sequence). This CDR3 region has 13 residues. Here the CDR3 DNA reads TGTACCAGCAGCCTCGGGACAGTCACTGAAGCTTTCTTT. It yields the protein CTSSLGTVTEAFF.

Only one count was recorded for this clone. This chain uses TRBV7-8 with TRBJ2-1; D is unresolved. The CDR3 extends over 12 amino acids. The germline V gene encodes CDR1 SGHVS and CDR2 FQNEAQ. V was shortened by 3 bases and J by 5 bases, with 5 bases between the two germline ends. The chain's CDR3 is CASSFIHNEQFF. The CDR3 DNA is TGTGCCAGCAGCTTCATCCACAATGAGCAGTTCTTC.

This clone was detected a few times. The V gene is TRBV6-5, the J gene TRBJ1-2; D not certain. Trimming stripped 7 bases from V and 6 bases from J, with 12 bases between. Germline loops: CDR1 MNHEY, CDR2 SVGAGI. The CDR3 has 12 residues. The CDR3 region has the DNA TGTGCCAGCACGGGGAGGTACGATGGCTACACCTTC. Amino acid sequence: CASTGRYDGYTF.

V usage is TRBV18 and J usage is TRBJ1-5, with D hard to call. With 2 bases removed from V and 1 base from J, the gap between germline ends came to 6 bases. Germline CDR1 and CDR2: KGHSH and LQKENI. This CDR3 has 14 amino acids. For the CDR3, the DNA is TGTGCCAGCTCACCAGCCCGGAGCAATCAGCCCCAGCATTTT. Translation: CASSPARSNQPQHF.

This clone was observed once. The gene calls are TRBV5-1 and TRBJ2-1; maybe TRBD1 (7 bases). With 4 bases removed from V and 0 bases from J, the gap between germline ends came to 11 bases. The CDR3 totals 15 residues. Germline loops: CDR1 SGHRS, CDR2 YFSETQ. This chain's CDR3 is CASSAGQSSYNEQFF. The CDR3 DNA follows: TGCGCCAGCAGCGCGGGACAGAGCTCCTACAATGAGCAGTTCTTC.

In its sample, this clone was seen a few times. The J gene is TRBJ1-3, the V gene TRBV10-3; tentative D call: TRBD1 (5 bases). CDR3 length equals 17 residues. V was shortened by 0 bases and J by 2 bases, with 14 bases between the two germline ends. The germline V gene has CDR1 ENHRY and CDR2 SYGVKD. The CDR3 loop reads CAISESEWTTTGNTIYF. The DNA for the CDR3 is TGTGCCATCAGTGAGTCTGAATGGACAACTACTGGAAACACCATATATTTT.

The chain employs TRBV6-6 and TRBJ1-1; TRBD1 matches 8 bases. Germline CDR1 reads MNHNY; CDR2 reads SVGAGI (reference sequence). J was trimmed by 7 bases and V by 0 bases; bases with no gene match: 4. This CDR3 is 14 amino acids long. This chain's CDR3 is CASSYSTGAVEAFF. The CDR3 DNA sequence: TGTGCCAGCAGTTACTCGACAGGGGCTGTTGAAGCTTTCTTT.

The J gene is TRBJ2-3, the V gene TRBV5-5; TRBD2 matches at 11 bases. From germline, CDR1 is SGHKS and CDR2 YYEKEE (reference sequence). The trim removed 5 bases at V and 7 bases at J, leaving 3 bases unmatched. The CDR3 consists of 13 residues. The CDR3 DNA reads TGTGCCAGCAGTGCTAGCGGGGGGAATACGCAGTATTTT. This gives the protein CASSASGGNTQYF.

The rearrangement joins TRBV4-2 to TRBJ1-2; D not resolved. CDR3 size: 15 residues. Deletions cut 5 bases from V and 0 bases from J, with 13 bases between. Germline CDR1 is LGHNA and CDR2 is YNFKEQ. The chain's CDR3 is CASSYMEAANYGYTF. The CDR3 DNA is TGTGCCAGCAGCTATATGGAGGCCGCTAACTATGGCTACACCTTC.

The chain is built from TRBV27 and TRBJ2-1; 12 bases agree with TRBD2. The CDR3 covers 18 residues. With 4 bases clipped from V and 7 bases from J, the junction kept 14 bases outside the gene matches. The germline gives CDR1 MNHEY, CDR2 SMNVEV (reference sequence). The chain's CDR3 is CASSSPYLAGGLGNEQFF. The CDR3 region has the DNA TGTGCCAGCAGTTCCCCCTACCTAGCGGGGGGGCTAGGGAATGAGCAGTTCTTC.

The CDR3 reads CASSLYRTGGVNKNEQFF. The CDR3 DNA is TGTGCCAGCTCACTATATCGAACAGGTGGTGTGAACAAGAATGAGCAGTTCTTC. The chain employs TRBV18 and TRBJ2-1; D may be TRBD1 (5 bases). Trimming took off 4 bases at V and 7 bases at J, with 26 bases between the two ends. Germline V gives CDR1 KGHSH, CDR2 LQKENI. CDR3 length: 18 amino acids.

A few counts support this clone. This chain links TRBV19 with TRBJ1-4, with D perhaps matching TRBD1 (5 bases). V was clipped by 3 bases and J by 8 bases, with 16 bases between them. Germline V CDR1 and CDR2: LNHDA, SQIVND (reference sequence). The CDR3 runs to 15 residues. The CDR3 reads CASSMRRDLQEKLFF. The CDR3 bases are TGTGCCAGTAGTATGCGCCGGGACTTACAAGAAAAACTGTTTTTT.

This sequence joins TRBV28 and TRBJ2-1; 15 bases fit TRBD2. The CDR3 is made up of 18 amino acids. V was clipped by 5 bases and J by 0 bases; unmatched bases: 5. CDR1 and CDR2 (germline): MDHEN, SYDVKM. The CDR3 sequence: CASSAGLAGGRSYNEQFF. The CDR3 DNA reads TGTGCCAGCAGTGCGGGACTAGCGGGGGGTCGCTCCTACAATGAGCAGTTCTTC.

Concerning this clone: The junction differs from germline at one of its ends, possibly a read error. CDR3 sequence reads: CASSYSSGGPDEQFF. Written as DNA, the CDR3 is TGTGCCAGCAGTTACTCATCGGGGGGGCCTGATGAGCAGTTCTTC. The rearrangement uses TRBV6-4 and TRBJ2-1; 8 nucleotides line up with TRBD2. CDR1 and CDR2 from the germline V gene are MRHNA and SNTAGT. The CDR3 loop spans 15 amino acids.

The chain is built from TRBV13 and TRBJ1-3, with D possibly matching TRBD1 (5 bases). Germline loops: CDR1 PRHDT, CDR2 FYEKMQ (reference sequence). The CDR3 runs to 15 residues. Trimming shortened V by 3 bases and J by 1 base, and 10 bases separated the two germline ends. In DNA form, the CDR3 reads TGTGCCAGCAGCTTCGCAAGGGGATCTGGAAACACCATATATTTT. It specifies CASSFARGSGNTIYF.

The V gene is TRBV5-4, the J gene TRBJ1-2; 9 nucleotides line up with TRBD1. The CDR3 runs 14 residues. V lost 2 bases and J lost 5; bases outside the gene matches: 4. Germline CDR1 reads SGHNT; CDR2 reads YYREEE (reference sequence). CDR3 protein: CASSLQGAPYGYTF. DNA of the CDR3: TGTGCCAGCAGCTTACAGGGGGCTCCATATGGCTACACCTTC.